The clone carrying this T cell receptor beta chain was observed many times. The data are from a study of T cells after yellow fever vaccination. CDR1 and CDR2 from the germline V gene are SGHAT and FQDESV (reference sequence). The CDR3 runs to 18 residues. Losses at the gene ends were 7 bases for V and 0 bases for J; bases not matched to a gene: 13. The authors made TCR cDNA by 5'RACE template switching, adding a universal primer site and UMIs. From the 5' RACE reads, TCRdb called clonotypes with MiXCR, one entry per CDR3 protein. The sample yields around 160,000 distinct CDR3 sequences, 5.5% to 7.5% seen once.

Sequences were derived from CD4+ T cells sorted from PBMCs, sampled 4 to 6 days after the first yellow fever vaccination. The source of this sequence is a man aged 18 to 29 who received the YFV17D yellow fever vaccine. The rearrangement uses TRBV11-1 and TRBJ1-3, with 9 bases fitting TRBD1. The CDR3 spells CASIYTRGQGTSGNTIYF. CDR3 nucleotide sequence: TGTGCCAGCATCTATACCCGTGGACAGGGGACCTCTGGAAACACCATATATTTT.